There are a few counts of the clone carrying this T cell receptor beta chain. Antigen unknown. The authors ran a second PCR of about 6 to 11 cycles using a sample-barcoded 5' primer and a J-beta primer mix. Unique molecular identifiers of 12 random nucleotides labeled each cDNA. TCRdb redid the calling of the 5' RACE reads with MiXCR, one entry per CDR3 protein. The sample records a few hundred thousand distinct CDR3 sequences, 25% to 30% being singletons. The source of the sample is a study of blood T cells in healthy people across ages. Study-wide points: Researchers report that TCR beta diversity correlated strongly with naive T cell percentage. It was held that diversity estimates obtained from one million T cells represented underestimates.

The CDR3 extends over 17 amino acids. Germline CDR1 and CDR2: LNHNV and YYDKDF (reference sequence). Trimming at V came to 1 base and at J to 1 base, leaving 6 bases not matched to a gene. The receptor was derived from a woman aged 65 to 85 in good health. V usage is TRBV15 and J usage is TRBJ2-3; TRBD2 matches at 9 bases. Input material: blood. The CDR3 loop is CATSRGLAGTRTDTQYF. The CDR3 nucleotides read TGTGCCACCAGCAGAGGGCTAGCGGGGACACGCACAGATACGCAGTATTTT. Filled out from reference TRBV15 and TRBJ2-3, the complete variable domain reads DAMVIQNPRYQVTQFGKPVTLSCSQTLNHNVMYWYQQKSSQAPKLLFHYYDKDFNNEADTPDNFQSRRPNTSFCFLDIRSPGLGDTAMYLCATSRGLAGTRTDTQYFGPGTRLTVL.